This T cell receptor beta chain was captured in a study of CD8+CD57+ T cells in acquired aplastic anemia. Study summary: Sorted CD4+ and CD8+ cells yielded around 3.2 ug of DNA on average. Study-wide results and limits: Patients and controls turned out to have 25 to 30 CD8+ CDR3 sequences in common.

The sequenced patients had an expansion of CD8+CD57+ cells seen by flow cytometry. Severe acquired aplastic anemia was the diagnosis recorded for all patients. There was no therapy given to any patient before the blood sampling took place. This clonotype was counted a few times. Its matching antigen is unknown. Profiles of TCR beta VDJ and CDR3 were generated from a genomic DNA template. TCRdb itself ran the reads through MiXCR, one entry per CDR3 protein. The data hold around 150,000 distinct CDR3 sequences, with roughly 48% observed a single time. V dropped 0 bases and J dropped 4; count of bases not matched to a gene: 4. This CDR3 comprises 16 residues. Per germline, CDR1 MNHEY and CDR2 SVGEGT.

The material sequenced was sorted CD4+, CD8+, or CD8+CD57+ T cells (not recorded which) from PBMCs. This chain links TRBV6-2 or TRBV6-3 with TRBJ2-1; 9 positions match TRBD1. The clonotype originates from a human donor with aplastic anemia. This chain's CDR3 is CASSYSGTGIYNEQFF. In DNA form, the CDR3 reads TGTGCCAGCAGTTACTCCGGGACAGGGATATACAATGAGCAGTTCTTC.